These 30 T cell receptor beta chains came from one sample sequenced in a study of T cells expressing NK-cell markers. TCRdb reworked the 5' RACE reads into one entry per CDR3 protein, no DNA. The table lists some 190,000 distinct CDR3 sequences, with 20% to 25% in the top ten. Sequenced sample: blood T cells: a sorted CD56 or NKG2C T cell subset, CD4+ or CD8+ T cells, or bulk PBMC T cells (not recorded which). Receptors were obtained from a man aged 18 to 69 in good health.

The chain is built from TRBV6-1 and TRBJ2-2; TCRdb calls TRBD2, which cannot be checked without DNA. Germline V CDR1 and CDR2: MNHNS, SASEGT. This CDR3 is built from 15 residues. The CDR3: CARESRGGDTGELFF.

The rearrangement joins TRBV5-1 to TRBJ2-1; TCRdb returns TRBD1, unconfirmable since there is no DNA. The CDR3 contains 15 residues. Germline V gene lookup returns CDR1 SGHRS and CDR2 YFSETQ. This CDR3 reads CASSLRTGDYNEQFF.

The rearrangement links TRBV6-5 to TRBJ1-1; TCRdb lists TRBD1, though no DNA is available to test this call. Germline CDR1 reads MNHEY; CDR2 reads SVGAGI. The CDR3 has 14 residues. The CDR3 sequence: CASSYSGQVSEAFF.

The gene calls are TRBV7-9 and TRBJ1-5. Germline V CDR1 and CDR2: SEHNR, FQNEAQ (reference sequence). This CDR3 comprises 13 residues. CDR3 sequence reads: CASSWGVHQPQHF.

The chain links TRBV7-8 to TRBJ2-5; TCRdb picks TRBD2, but there is no DNA to check that call. Germline V CDR1 and CDR2: SGHVS, FQNEAQ. The CDR3 sequence is 16 residues long. CDR3 protein: CASSLGTSGGLETQYF.

The rearrangement joins TRBV5-1 to TRBJ2-7; TCRdb's D call, TRBD2, is unchecked because there is no DNA. The CDR3 runs to 13 residues. From germline, CDR1 is SGHRS and CDR2 YFSETQ. CDR3: CASAAGRPYEQYF.

The genes are TRBV28 and TRBJ2-7; TCRdb reports TRBD1, a call that lacks DNA to check it against. This CDR3 comprises 17 residues. Germline V gene sequence: CDR1 MDHEN, CDR2 SYDVKM. The CDR3 loop is CASSFHRDRPLLHEQYF.

The rearrangement joins TRBV5-1 to TRBJ1-1; the D gene TCRdb calls, TRBD1, cannot be checked with no DNA. CDR3 length equals 15 residues. Looked up from germline, CDR1 is SGHRS and CDR2 is YFSETQ. CDR3 in amino acids: CASRGQGSVDTEAFF. Combining the CDR3 with reference TRBV5-1 and TRBJ1-1 gives the whole variable domain KAGVTQTPRYLIKTRGQQVTLSCSPISGHRSVSWYQQTPGQGLQFLFEYFSETQRNKGNFPGRFSGRQFSNSRSEMNVSTLELGDSALYLCASRGQGSVDTEAFFGQGTRLTVV.

V is TRBV19 and J is TRBJ1-5. This CDR3 has 15 residues. The V gene's germline CDR1 is LNHDA and CDR2 SQIVND (reference sequence). The CDR3 here is CASSMGVAVNQPQHF.

This chain links TRBV3-1 with TRBJ1-2; checking the TCRdb D call of TRBD1 is not possible without DNA. Germline-derived CDR1 and CDR2 are LGHDT and YNNKEL (reference sequence). CDR3 length equals 15 residues. Here the CDR3 reads CASSQAGQVYYGYTF.

The chain recombines TRBV6-1 with TRBJ2-1; the TCRdb D gene call, TRBD2, has no DNA to confirm it. Looked up from germline, CDR1 is MNHNS and CDR2 is SASEGT. The CDR3 totals 15 residues. The CDR3 loop reads CASRLRGALDNEQFF.

The V and J genes are TRBV30 and TRBJ1-1. The CDR3 has 13 residues. Germline lookup yields CDR1 GTSNPN and CDR2 SVGIG (reference sequence). CDR3 sequence: CAWSVGSGTEAFF. Full variable domain (remainder filled in from reference TRBV30 and TRBJ1-1): SQTIHQWPATLVQPVGSPLSLECTVEGTSNPNLYWYRQAAGRGLQLLFYSVGIGQISSEVPQNLSASRPQDRQFILSSKKLLLSDSGFYLCAWSVGSGTEAFFGQGTRLTVV.

The chain carries TRBV13 and TRBJ1-6. Germline V CDR1 and CDR2: PRHDT, FYEKMQ (reference sequence). The CDR3 is made up of 15 amino acids. The CDR3 here is CASSLLGSYNSPLHF.

V is TRBV12-3 or TRBV12-4 and J is TRBJ2-5; TCRdb's D call, TRBD1, is unchecked because there is no DNA. The CDR3 runs to 14 residues. CDR3 amino acids: CASSLAGGAETQYF.

The chain carries TRBV12-3 or TRBV12-4 and TRBJ2-5; as DNA is missing, the TRBD2 call by TCRdb cannot be tested. The CDR3 is made up of 16 amino acids. CDR3 sequence: CASSPLQAGRQETQYF.

V is TRBV4-1 and J is TRBJ2-1; TCRdb's D call, TRBD1, is unchecked because there is no DNA. This CDR3 is 13 amino acids long. Germline V gene data show CDR1 as MGHRA and CDR2 as YSYEKL. The CDR3 loop is CASSQTVPNEQFF.

The V call is TRBV12-3 or TRBV12-4, the J call TRBJ2-1; TCRdb designates TRBD1, a call that cannot be tested without DNA. This CDR3 comprises 15 residues. The chain's CDR3 is CASSTTGTPFREQFF.

The chain has TRBV7-2 and TRBJ2-7; TCRdb designates TRBD1, a call that cannot be tested without DNA. Germline V gene data show CDR1 as SGHTA and CDR2 as FQGNSA. The CDR3 runs 13 residues. CDR3 sequence: CASSFSGGSEQYF.

J is TRBJ2-3 and V is TRBV20-1; TCRdb proposes TRBD2, but this gene call is untestable without DNA. The CDR3 covers 14 residues. The germline V gene encodes CDR1 DFQATT and CDR2 SNEGSKA (reference sequence). CDR3 protein: CSATRVGGSDTQYF.

The V gene is TRBV15, the J gene TRBJ2-1; TCRdb's D call of TRBD2 is untestable without DNA. Germline V CDR1 and CDR2: LNHNV, YYDKDF (reference sequence). The CDR3 covers 19 residues. This CDR3 is CATSSPGLAALKTYNEQFF.

This sequence joins TRBV9 and TRBJ2-1; TCRdb's D call, TRBD1, is unchecked because there is no DNA. This CDR3 has 16 residues. Germline V gene data show CDR1 as SGDLS and CDR2 as YYNGEE. CDR3 region: CASSGGRQGLGDEQFF.

The V gene is TRBV7-8, the J gene TRBJ2-7; there is no DNA to check the TCRdb D call of TRBD1. This CDR3 has 14 residues. Germline-derived CDR1 and CDR2 are SGHVS and FQNEAQ. The CDR3 is CASSLGGGTGEQYF.

The chain has TRBV7-2 and TRBJ1-1; the D call from TCRdb, TRBD1, cannot be confirmed without DNA. Germline V gene lookup returns CDR1 SGHTA and CDR2 FQGNSA. The CDR3 extends over 13 amino acids. The CDR3 here is CASSSRRDTEAFF. Full variable domain (remainder filled in from reference TRBV7-2 and TRBJ1-1): GAGVSQSPSNKVTEKGKDVELRCDPISGHTALYWYRQSLGQGLEFLIYFQGNSAPDKSGLPSDRFSAERTGGSVSTLTIQRTQQEDSAVYLCASSSRRDTEAFFGQGTRLTVV.

CDR3 amino acids: CSARDVGTDTGELFF. The rearrangement links TRBV20-1 to TRBJ2-2; TCRdb lists TRBD1, though no DNA is available to test this call. CDR3 length equals 15 residues. CDR1 DFQATT and CDR2 SNEGSKA come from the germline V gene (reference sequence).

The V call is TRBV2, the J call TRBJ2-5; with no DNA, the TCRdb D assignment of TRBD1 cannot be verified. Per the germline V gene, CDR1 is SNHLY and CDR2 is FYNNEI. The CDR3 spans 16 residues. The CDR3: CASSEAGTKIQETQYF. Filled out from reference TRBV2 and TRBJ2-5, the complete variable domain reads EPEVTQTPSHQVTQMGQEVILRCVPISNHLYFYWYRQILGQKVEFLVSFYNNEISEKSEIFDDQFSVERPDGSNFTLKIRSTKLEDSAMYFCASSEAGTKIQETQYFGPGTRLLVL.

CDR3 protein: CASSPSGQPVNYGYTF. J is TRBJ1-2 and V is TRBV18; TCRdb proposes TRBD1, but this gene call is untestable without DNA. The CDR3 loop spans 16 amino acids. Germline V gene data show CDR1 as KGHSH and CDR2 as LQKENI.

The V call is TRBV7-8, the J call TRBJ1-2; the TRBD1 assignment by TCRdb is unverifiable without DNA. This CDR3 spans 14 amino acids. The germline V gene encodes CDR1 SGHVS and CDR2 FQNEAQ. CDR3 region: CASRPGTGNYGYTF. Full variable domain (missing parts from reference TRBV7-8 and TRBJ1-2): GAGVSQSPRYKVAKRGQDVALRCDPISGHVSLFWYQQALGQGPEFLTYFQNEAQLDKSGLPSDRFFAERPEGSVSTLKIQRTQQEDSAVYLCASRPGTGNYGYTFGSGTRLTVV.

J is TRBJ2-5 and V is TRBV27; the TCRdb call, TRBD2, lacks DNA for checking. This CDR3 contains 14 residues. The germline CDR1 and CDR2 sequences are MNHEY and SMNVEV (reference sequence). CDR3 region: CASSFVGLQETQYF.

J is TRBJ2-7 and V is TRBV25-1; as DNA is missing, the TRBD1 call by TCRdb cannot be tested. The CDR3 has 14 amino acids. The germline V gene encodes CDR1 MGHDK and CDR2 SYGVNS. This CDR3 is CASSPPGQFYEQYF.

This chain uses TRBV10-2 with TRBJ2-7; lacking DNA, the TRBD1 call made by TCRdb goes unchecked. The CDR3 totals 13 residues. The V gene's germline CDR1 is WSHSY and CDR2 SAAADI. The chain's CDR3 is CASGPGSEYEQYF.